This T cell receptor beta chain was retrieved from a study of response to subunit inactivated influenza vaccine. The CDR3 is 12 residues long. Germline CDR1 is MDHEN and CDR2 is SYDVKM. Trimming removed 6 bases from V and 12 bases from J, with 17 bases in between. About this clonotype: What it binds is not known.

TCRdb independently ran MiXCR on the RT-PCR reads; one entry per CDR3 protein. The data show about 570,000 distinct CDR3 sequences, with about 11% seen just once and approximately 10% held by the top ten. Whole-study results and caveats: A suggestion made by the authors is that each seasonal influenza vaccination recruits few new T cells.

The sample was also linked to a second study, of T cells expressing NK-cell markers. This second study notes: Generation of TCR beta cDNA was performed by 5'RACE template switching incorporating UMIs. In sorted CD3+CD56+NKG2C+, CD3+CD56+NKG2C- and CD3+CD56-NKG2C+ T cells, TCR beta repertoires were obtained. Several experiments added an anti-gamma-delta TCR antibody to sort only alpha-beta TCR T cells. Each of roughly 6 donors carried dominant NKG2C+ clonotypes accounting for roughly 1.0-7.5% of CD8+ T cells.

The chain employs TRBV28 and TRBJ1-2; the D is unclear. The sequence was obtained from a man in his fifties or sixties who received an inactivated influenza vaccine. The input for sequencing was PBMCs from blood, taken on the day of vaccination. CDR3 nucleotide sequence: TGTGCCAGCAGAAATACAGCGGCGGTAGACACCTTC. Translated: CASRNTAAVDTF.